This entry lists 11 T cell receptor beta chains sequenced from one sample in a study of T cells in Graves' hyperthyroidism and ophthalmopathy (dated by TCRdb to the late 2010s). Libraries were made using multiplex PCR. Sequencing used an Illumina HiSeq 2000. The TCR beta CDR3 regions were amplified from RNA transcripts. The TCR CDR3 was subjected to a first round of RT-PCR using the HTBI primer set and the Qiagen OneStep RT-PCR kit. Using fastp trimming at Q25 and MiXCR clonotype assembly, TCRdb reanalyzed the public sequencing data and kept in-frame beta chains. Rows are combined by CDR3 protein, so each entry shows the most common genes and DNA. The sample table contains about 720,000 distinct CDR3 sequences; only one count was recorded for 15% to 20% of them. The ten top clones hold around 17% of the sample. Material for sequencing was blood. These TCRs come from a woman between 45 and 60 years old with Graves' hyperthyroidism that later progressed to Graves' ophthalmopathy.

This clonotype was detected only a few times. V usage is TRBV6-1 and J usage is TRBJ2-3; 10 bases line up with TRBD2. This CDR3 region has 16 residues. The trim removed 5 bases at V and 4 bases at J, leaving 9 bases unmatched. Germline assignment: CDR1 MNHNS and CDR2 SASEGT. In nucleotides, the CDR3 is TGTGCCAGCAGTCCCAGCGGGGGGGCCCTCGCAGATACGCAGTATTTT. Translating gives CASSPSGGALADTQYF.

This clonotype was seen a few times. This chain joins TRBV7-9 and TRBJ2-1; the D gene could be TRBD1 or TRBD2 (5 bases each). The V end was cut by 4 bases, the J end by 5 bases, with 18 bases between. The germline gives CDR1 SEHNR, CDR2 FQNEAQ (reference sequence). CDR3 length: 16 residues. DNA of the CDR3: TGTGCCAGCAGCTACAAACGGGGCCAAGGCGACAATGAGCAGTTCTTC. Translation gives CASSYKRGQGDNEQFF.

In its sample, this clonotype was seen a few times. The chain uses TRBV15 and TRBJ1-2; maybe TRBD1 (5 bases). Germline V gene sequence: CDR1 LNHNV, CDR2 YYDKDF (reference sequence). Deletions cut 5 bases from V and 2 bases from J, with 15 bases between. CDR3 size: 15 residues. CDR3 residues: CATSPAGWRNYGYTF. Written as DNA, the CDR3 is TGTGCCACCAGCCCCGCAGGGTGGAGGAACTATGGCTACACCTTC.

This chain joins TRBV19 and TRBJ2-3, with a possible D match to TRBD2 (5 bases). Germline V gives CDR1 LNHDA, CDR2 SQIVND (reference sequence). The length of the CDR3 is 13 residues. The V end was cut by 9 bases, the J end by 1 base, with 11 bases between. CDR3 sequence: CASTGMGTDTQYF. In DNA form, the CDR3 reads TGTGCCAGCACCGGGATGGGCACAGATACGCAGTATTTT. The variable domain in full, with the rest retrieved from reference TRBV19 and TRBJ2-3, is DGGITQSPKYLFRKEGQNVTLSCEQNLNHDAMYWYRQDPGQGLRLIYYSQIVNDFQKGDIAEGYSVSREKKESFPLTVTSAQKNPTAFYLCASTGMGTDTQYFGPGTRLTVL.

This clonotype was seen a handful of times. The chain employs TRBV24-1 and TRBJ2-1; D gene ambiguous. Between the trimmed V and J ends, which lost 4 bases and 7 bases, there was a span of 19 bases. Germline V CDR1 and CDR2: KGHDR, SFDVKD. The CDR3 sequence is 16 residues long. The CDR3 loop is CATSDAVRRRLNEQFF. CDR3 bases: TGTGCCACCAGTGACGCTGTACGAAGGCGCCTAAATGAGCAGTTCTTC.

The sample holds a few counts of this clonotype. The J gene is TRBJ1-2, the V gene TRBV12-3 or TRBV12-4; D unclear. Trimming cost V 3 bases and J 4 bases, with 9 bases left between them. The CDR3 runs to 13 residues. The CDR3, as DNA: TGTGCCAGCAGTTTTGGGAATCCCTATGGCTACACCTTC. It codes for CASSFGNPYGYTF.

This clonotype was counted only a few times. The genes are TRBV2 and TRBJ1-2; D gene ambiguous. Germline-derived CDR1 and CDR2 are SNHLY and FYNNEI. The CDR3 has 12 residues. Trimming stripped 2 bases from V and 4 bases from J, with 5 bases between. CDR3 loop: CASSEQPYGYTF. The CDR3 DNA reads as TGTGCCAGCAGTGAACAGCCCTATGGCTACACCTTC.

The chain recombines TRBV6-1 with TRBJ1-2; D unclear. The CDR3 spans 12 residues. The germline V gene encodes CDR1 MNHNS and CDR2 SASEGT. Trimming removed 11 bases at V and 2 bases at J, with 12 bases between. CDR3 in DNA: TGTGCCGCGTGGGAACAAAACTATGGCTACACCTTC. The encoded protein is CAAWEQNYGYTF.

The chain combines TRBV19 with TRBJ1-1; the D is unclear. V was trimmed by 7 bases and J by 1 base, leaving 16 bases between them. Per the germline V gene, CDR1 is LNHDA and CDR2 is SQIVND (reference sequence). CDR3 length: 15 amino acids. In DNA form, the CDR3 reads TGTGCCAGTACCCGGGGTCAGTCATCGAACACTGAAGCTTTCTTT. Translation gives CASTRGQSSNTEAFF.

The CDR3 loop reads CASSELGQEYNEQFF. The CDR3 bases are TGTGCCAGCAGTGAATTGGGACAGGAATACAATGAGCAGTTCTTC. This chain uses TRBV6-1 with TRBJ2-1, with 8 bases aligning to TRBD1. Germline V gives CDR1 MNHNS, CDR2 SASEGT. V trimming: 2 bases; J trimming: 4 bases; junction bases outside the gene matches: 4. The CDR3 is 15 residues long.

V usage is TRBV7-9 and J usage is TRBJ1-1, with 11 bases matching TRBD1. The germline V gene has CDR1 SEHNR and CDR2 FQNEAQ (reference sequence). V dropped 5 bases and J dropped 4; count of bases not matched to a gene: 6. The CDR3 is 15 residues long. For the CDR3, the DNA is TGTGCCAGCAGCCGCCCCGGGACAGGGGGCACTGAAGCTTTCTTT. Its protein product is CASSRPGTGGTEAFF.